The 32 T cell receptor beta chains reported below all come from one sample, sequenced in a study of T cell responses to AZD1222 COVID-19 vaccine. The data were produced by immunoSEQ multiplex PCR, yet TCRdb's version contains in-frame clones alone and is incomplete. The sample contains just under 150,000 clones, around 90% of which appear only once. The specimen comprised peripheral blood, sampled 28 days after the second dose of the MenACWY control vaccine. The receptors shown here come from an adult who received the MenACWY meningococcal vaccine as a control.

The CDR3 DNA follows: TGTGCCAGCAGCGTAGGGGGGCGGGATTCACCCCTCCACTTT. Translation: CASSVGGRDSPLHF. The rearrangement joins TRBV9 to TRBJ1-6, with D perhaps TRBD1 (6 bases). CDR1 and CDR2 (germline): SGDLS, YYNGEE. Trimming shortened V by 0 bases and J by 8 bases, and 9 bases separated the two germline ends. CDR3 size: 14 residues. Supplemented by reference TRBV9 and TRBJ1-6, the full variable domain reads DSGVTQTPKHLITATGQRVTLRCSPRSGDLSVYWYQQSLDQGLQFLIQYYNGEERAKGNILERFSAQQFPDLHSELNLSSLELGDSALYFCASSVGGRDSPLHFGNGTRLTVT.

This clone was counted between two and nine times. The identical CDR3 is also encoded by other nucleotide sequences in the sample. The DNA for the CDR3 is TGCGCCAGCAGCGGTGGGACAGGGGGGTACCAAGAGACCCAGTACTTC. Residues: CASSGGTGGYQETQYF. The chain links TRBV5-1 to TRBJ2-5; 11 nucleotides align to TRBD1. The CDR3 length is 16 residues. Germline CDR1 SGHRS, CDR2 YFSETQ. V was clipped by 4 bases and J by 0 bases; unmatched bases: 5.

This clone was counted a single time. Other nucleotide sequences in the sample specify the same CDR3. This chain links TRBV6-2 or TRBV6-3 with TRBJ1-2; D might be TRBD1 (6 bases). Deletions cut 0 bases from V and 3 bases from J, with 11 bases between. CDR1 and CDR2 from the germline V gene are MNHEY and SVGEGT. There are 15 residues in the CDR3. The CDR3 DNA is TGTGCCAGCAGTTACTCGGGCAGGGGAGACTATGGCTACACCTTC. It translates to CASSYSGRGDYGYTF.

The chain is built from TRBV6-6 and TRBJ1-6; D remains ambiguous. In germline, CDR1 is MNHNY, CDR2 SVGAGI (reference sequence). The CDR3 contains 15 residues. V was clipped by 0 bases and J by 10 bases, with 13 bases between them. In DNA, the CDR3 is TGTGCCAGCAGTTACTCGAATGGGCCCCAATCACCCCTCCACTTT. Encoded protein: CASSYSNGPQSPLHF.

This sequence joins TRBV7-3 and TRBJ2-3; D is uncertain. Germline assignment: CDR1 SGHTA and CDR2 FQGTGA. V lost 8 bases to trimming and J lost 1 base, with 10 bases between them. CDR3 length: 13 amino acids. The CDR3: CASRYDGTDTQYF. CDR3 DNA sequence: TGTGCCAGCCGCTACGACGGCACAGATACGCAGTATTTT. The full variable domain, with the rest looked up from reference TRBV7-3 and TRBJ2-3, is GAGVSQTPSNKVTEKGKYVELRCDPISGHTALYWYRQSLGQGPEFLIYFQGTGAADDSGLPNDRFFAVRPEGSVSTLKIQRTERGDSAVYLCASRYDGTDTQYFGPGTRLTVL.

The genes are TRBV30 and TRBJ1-1, with a possible D match to TRBD1 (6 bases). Germline V CDR1 and CDR2: GTSNPN, SVGIG (reference sequence). V lost 1 base to trimming and J lost 3 bases, with 6 bases between them. This CDR3 has 12 residues. The CDR3 region has the DNA TGTGCCTGGAGTGAGGGGGACACTGAAGCTTTCTTT. This gives the protein CAWSEGDTEAFF.

The chain links TRBV6-1 to TRBJ2-7; no firm D call. This CDR3 has 15 residues. Germline values: CDR1 MNHNS, CDR2 SASEGT. V was cut by 3 bases and J by 0 bases, with 12 bases left in between. The DNA of the CDR3 is TGTGCCAGCAGTGACGCACCGGGTTCCTCCTACGAGCAGTACTTC. Amino acid sequence: CASSDAPGSSYEQYF.

V usage is TRBV29-1 and J usage is TRBJ1-1; D gene unclear. The length of the CDR3 is 15 residues. The V end lost 3 bases, the J end lost 2 bases, and 16 bases lay between the germline ends. The germline CDR1 and CDR2 sequences are SQVTM and ANQGSEA. The DNA for the CDR3 is TGCAGCGTTGATAAACGCGGTCCCCCCAACACTGAAGCTTTCTTT. Residues: CSVDKRGPPNTEAFF.

J is TRBJ1-2 and V is TRBV2; D remains unclear. The CDR3 covers 11 residues. V lost 3 bases to trimming and J lost 14 bases, with 13 bases between them. The germline V gene has CDR1 SNHLY and CDR2 FYNNEI. CDR3: CASSEWQVETF. The DNA for the CDR3 is TGTGCCAGCAGTGAGTGGCAGGTTGAAACCTTC.

This clone was counted a single time. CDR3 sequence: CASGNASRIRNTIYF. The CDR3, as DNA: TGTGCCAGTGGAAACGCATCCAGGATCCGAAACACCATATATTTT. V is TRBV19 and J is TRBJ1-3; D is uncertain. Looked up from germline, CDR1 is LNHDA and CDR2 is SQIVND (reference sequence). The CDR3 has 15 residues. V lost 8 bases and J lost 5, with 19 bases in between.

This clone was detected only once. The chain is built from TRBV9 and TRBJ1-1, with D uncertain. Germline lookup yields CDR1 SGDLS and CDR2 YYNGEE. This CDR3 has 15 residues. V dropped 1 base and J dropped 4 bases, with 14 bases sitting between them. CDR3 nucleotides: TGTGCCAGCAGCGTACAGTCGGGTAGCGGCACTGAAGCTTTCTTT. Translating gives CASSVQSGSGTEAFF.

This chain connects TRBV5-6 to TRBJ1-2, with 8 bases aligning to TRBD1. The J segment lost 14 bases and the V segment lost 4 bases, leaving 10 bases of the junction unmatched. The germline CDR1 and CDR2 sequences are SGHDT and YYEEEE. There are 12 residues in the CDR3. This CDR3 reads CASSLSGTGHTF. The CDR3 region has the DNA TGTGCCAGCAGCCTTTCCGGGACAGGTCATACCTTC.

The chain has TRBV28 and TRBJ2-1; D uncertain. With 2 bases removed from V and 7 bases from J, the gap between germline ends came to 12 bases. Germline V lookup: CDR1 MDHEN, CDR2 SYDVKM. The CDR3 totals 14 residues. As DNA, the CDR3 is TGTGCCAGCAGTTTAGAAATACTGAGTAATGAGCAGTTCTTC. It encodes CASSLEILSNEQFF. The variable domain in full, with the rest retrieved from reference TRBV28 and TRBJ2-1, is DVKVTQSSRYLVKRTGEKVFLECVQDMDHENMFWYRQDPGLGLRLIYFSYDVKMKEKGDIPEGYSVSREKKERFSLILESASTNQTSMYLCASSLEILSNEQFFGPGTRLTVL.

The V call is TRBV2, the J call TRBJ2-4, with 8 bases lining up with TRBD1. The ends lost 6 bases at V and 0 bases at J; junction bases unmatched: 7. Looked up from germline, CDR1 is SNHLY and CDR2 is FYNNEI. The CDR3 is 16 residues long. CDR3 in DNA: TGTGCCAGCAGATTTGACACAGGGGGAGCCAAAAACATTCAGTACTTC. Translating it yields CASRFDTGGAKNIQYF.

J is TRBJ1-1 and V is TRBV7-9; D remains ambiguous. The CDR3 extends over 13 amino acids. With 1 base removed from V and 3 bases from J, the gap between germline ends came to 6 bases. Germline assignment: CDR1 SEHNR and CDR2 FQNEAQ (reference sequence). The CDR3 DNA sequence: TGTGCCAGCAGCTTAGGATTGGACACTGAAGCTTTCTTT. This translates into CASSLGLDTEAFF.

CDR3 in amino acids: CASICPRDRRTYEQYF. The DNA for the CDR3 is TGCGCCAGTATATGCCCCCGGGACAGGAGGACCTACGAGCAGTACTTC. The chain recombines TRBV23-1 with TRBJ2-7; 8 bases match TRBD1. TRBV23-1 is designated an ORF whose function remains uncertain. The CDR3 sequence is 16 residues long. V dropped 9 bases and J dropped 2; count of bases not matched to a gene: 15.

The chain couples TRBV7-2 to TRBJ2-1; 14 bases match TRBD2. The ends lost 5 bases at V and 3 bases at J; junction bases unmatched: 3. This CDR3 has 16 residues. CDR1 and CDR2 (germline): SGHTA, FQGNSA. The CDR3 spells CASSGGLAGGYNEQFF. Written as DNA, the CDR3 is TGTGCCAGCAGCGGAGGACTAGCGGGAGGCTACAATGAGCAGTTCTTC.

The DNA for the CDR3 is TGTGCCAGTAGTCCCTCCCCCGTCTACGAGCAGTACTTC. Translating it yields CASSPSPVYEQYF. V is TRBV19 and J is TRBJ2-7; unclear D gene. V was cut by 5 bases and J by 3 bases, with 11 bases left in between. Germline values: CDR1 LNHDA, CDR2 SQIVND (reference sequence). This CDR3 spans 13 amino acids. Using reference TRBV19 and TRBJ2-7 for the parts outside the CDR3, the full variable domain is DGGITQSPKYLFRKEGQNVTLSCEQNLNHDAMYWYRQDPGQGLRLIYYSQIVNDFQKGDIAEGYSVSREKKESFPLTVTSAQKNPTAFYLCASSPSPVYEQYFGPGTRLTVT.

The V call is TRBV4-2, the J call TRBJ1-6, with D uncertain. Germline V lookup: CDR1 LGHNA, CDR2 YNFKEQ. Trimming removed 0 bases at V and 5 bases at J, with 11 bases between. CDR3 size: 16 residues. DNA for the CDR3: TGTGCCAGCAGCCAAGAAGGAAACAGCCATAATTCACCCCTCCACTTT. Residues: CASSQEGNSHNSPLHF.

This chain joins TRBV10-3 and TRBJ2-7, with TRBD1 matching over 7 bases. Germline CDR1 is ENHRY and CDR2 is SYGVKD. The trim removed 9 bases at V and 0 bases at J, leaving 2 bases unmatched. CDR3 length: 12 residues. The DNA of the CDR3 is TGTGCCATAAGGGACAGCTCCTACGAGCAGTACTTC. Protein: CAIRDSSYEQYF.

V and J are TRBV25-1 and TRBJ2-7, with D possibly matching TRBD2 (6 bases). The CDR3 consists of 12 residues. The V end was cut by 4 bases, the J end by 7 bases, with 11 bases between. In germline, CDR1 is MGHDK, CDR2 SYGVNS. This CDR3 is CASSGSGREQYF. CDR3 nucleotides: TGTGCCAGCAGTGGCTCGGGGAGGGAGCAGTACTTC.

CDR3 loop: CATRRQRANTGELFF. CDR3 sequence (DNA): TGTGCCACTCGGAGACAGCGGGCGAACACCGGGGAGCTGTTTTTT. This rearrangement joins TRBV15 to TRBJ2-2; D is perhaps TRBD2 (6 bases). Germline V gene sequence: CDR1 LNHNV, CDR2 YYDKDF (reference sequence). Trimming removed 9 bases at V and 0 bases at J, with 14 bases between. CDR3 length: 15 residues.

This clone has only one observation. The chain joins TRBV24-1 to TRBJ2-7, with TRBD2 as a possible D gene (5 bases). This CDR3 has 14 amino acids. Germline V gene sequence: CDR1 KGHDR, CDR2 SFDVKD. The V gene lost 4 bases and the J gene lost 3 bases, with 12 bases spanning the gap. In nucleotides, the CDR3 is TGTGCCACCAGTGACCCGACGGGGAACTACGAGCAGTACTTC. Translated: CATSDPTGNYEQYF.

The CDR3 nucleotides read TGTGCCAGCAGTTACACCCTGGGTTTAGGGGCTGAAGCTTTCTTT. Encoded protein: CASSYTLGLGAEAFF. This chain connects TRBV6-5 to TRBJ1-1, with D maybe TRBD1 (5 bases). The V end was cut by 2 bases, the J end by 6 bases, with 16 bases between. Germline V gives CDR1 MNHEY, CDR2 SVGAGI. This CDR3 is built from 15 residues.

The chain employs TRBV7-8 and TRBJ1-1, with D uncertain. Germline V gene data show CDR1 as SGHVS and CDR2 as FQNEAQ. This CDR3 region has 13 residues. The ends were cut back, 2 bases at V and 1 base at J, with 5 bases in the middle. The CDR3 DNA sequence: TGTGCCAGCAGCTTAAGCTGGAACACTGAAGCTTTCTTT. Its translation: CASSLSWNTEAFF.

In its sample, this clone was seen once. The genes are TRBV20-1 and TRBJ1-1, with D possibly TRBD1 on 6 matching bases. Germline V lookup: CDR1 DFQATT, CDR2 SNEGSKA (reference sequence). Trimming pared 3 bases from V and 4 bases from J, leaving 12 bases between. There are 13 residues in the CDR3. The CDR3 sequence is CSASGGMGTEAFF. CDR3 DNA: TGCAGTGCTAGTGGGGGCATGGGCACTGAAGCTTTCTTT.

This clone showed up just once. The rearrangement links TRBV2 to TRBJ1-4; D is perhaps TRBD1 (6 bases). The germline V gene has CDR1 SNHLY and CDR2 FYNNEI. V gave up 6 bases and J gave up 4 bases, with 9 bases separating them. The CDR3 sequence is 13 residues long. The CDR3 DNA is TGTGCCAGCAGGGGGGGCCTTAATGAAAAACTGTTTTTT. Residues: CASRGGLNEKLFF.

The chain employs TRBV9 and TRBJ2-3; unclear D gene. The V gene lost 3 bases and the J gene lost 0 bases, with 8 bases spanning the gap. CDR3 length: 14 amino acids. CDR1 and CDR2 from the germline V gene are SGDLS and YYNGEE. CDR3 region: CASSDRSSTDTQYF. In DNA form, the CDR3 reads TGTGCCAGCAGCGATCGCTCCAGCACAGATACGCAGTATTTT. Together with reference TRBV9 and TRBJ2-3, the CDR3 gives the full variable domain: DSGVTQTPKHLITATGQRVTLRCSPRSGDLSVYWYQQSLDQGLQFLIQYYNGEERAKGNILERFSAQQFPDLHSELNLSSLELGDSALYFCASSDRSSTDTQYFGPGTRLTVL.

The J gene is TRBJ1-1, the V gene TRBV7-2, with D unresolved. The V and J ends lost 3 bases and 7 bases respectively, with 15 bases between them. This CDR3 spans 14 amino acids. Germline lookup yields CDR1 SGHTA and CDR2 FQGNSA. In nucleotides, the CDR3 is TGTGCCAGCAGCTTCCAGACACGAACATATGAAGCTTTCTTT. Encoded protein: CASSFQTRTYEAFF.

In its sample, this clone was seen once. This chain uses TRBV9 with TRBJ1-1; D not certain. Trimming pared 3 bases from V and 3 bases from J, leaving 9 bases between. The length of the CDR3 is 13 residues. Germline CDR1 reads SGDLS; CDR2 reads YYNGEE. The CDR3 here is CASSAVPDTEAFF. CDR3 sequence (DNA): TGTGCCAGCAGCGCTGTCCCGGACACTGAAGCTTTCTTT.

This clone was counted once. The chain is built from TRBV3-1 (or the pseudogene TRBV3-2) and TRBJ1-4; D ambiguous. The CDR3 sequence is 14 residues long. Trimming removed 6 bases from V and 0 bases from J, with 8 bases in between. Germline V gene sequence: CDR1 LGHDT, CDR2 YNNKEL (reference sequence). CDR3 in amino acids: CASRDRTTNEKLFF. The CDR3 region has the DNA TGTGCCAGCAGGGACCGAACAACTAATGAAAAACTGTTTTTT.

The genes are TRBV19 and TRBJ2-1; D remains ambiguous. The CDR3 runs 15 residues. Germline values: CDR1 LNHDA, CDR2 SQIVND (reference sequence). Between the trimmed V and J ends, which lost 4 bases and 7 bases, there was a span of 17 bases. CDR3 region: CASSTRTHGGNEQFF. The CDR3 DNA follows: TGTGCCAGTAGTACTCGGACCCATGGTGGGAATGAGCAGTTCTTC.